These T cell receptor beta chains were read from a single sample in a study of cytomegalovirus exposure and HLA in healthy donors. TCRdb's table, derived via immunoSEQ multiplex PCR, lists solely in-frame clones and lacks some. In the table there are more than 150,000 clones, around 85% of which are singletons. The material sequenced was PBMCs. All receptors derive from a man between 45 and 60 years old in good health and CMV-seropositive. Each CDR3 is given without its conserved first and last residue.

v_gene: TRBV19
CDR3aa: ASSVLAGVNEQF

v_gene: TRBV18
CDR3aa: ASSSTRDNEQF

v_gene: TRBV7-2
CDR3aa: ASSLVVGDSEQF

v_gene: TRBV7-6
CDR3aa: ASSFSEDTEAF

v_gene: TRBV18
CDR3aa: ASSPGSSQPQH

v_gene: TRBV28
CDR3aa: GTSGTLSGANVLT

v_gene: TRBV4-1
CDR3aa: ASSQDPAFGGTNEKLF

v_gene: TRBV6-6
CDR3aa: ASSSPRTVNQPQH

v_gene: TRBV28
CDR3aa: AGGTGVDGYT

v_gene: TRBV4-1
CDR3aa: ASSPRQGAEQPQH